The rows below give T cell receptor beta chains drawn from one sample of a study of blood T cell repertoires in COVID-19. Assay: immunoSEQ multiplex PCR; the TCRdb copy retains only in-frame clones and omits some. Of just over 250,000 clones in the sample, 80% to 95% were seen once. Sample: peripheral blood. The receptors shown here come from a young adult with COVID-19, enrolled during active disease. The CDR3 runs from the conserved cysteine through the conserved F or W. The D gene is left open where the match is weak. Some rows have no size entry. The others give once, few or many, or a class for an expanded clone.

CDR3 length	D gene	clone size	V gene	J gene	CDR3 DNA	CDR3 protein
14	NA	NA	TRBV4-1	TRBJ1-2	TGCGCCAGCAGCCAAATACAGGGTAGCTATGGCTACACCTTC	CASSQIQGSYGYTF
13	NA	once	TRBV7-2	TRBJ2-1	TGTGCCAGCAGCGTCGGACTTAACAATGAGCAGTTCTTC	CASSVGLNNEQFF
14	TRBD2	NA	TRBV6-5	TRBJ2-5	TGTGCCAGCAGCCGGACTAGCGGAGGAGAGACCCAGTACTTC	CASSRTSGGETQYF
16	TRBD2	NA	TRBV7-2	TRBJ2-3	TGTGCCAGCAGCTTGGCTAGCGGGAGGTTAACAGATACGCAGTATTTT	CASSLASGRLTDTQYF
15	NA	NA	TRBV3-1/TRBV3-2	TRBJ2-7	TGTGCCAGCAGCCACCCCCGGGACTCATCCTACGAGCAGTACTTC	CASSHPRDSSYEQYF
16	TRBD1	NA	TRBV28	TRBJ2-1	TGTGCCAGCAGTTTTCGTCGTGGACAGGGTAGTAATGAGCAGTTCTTC	CASSFRRGQGSNEQFF
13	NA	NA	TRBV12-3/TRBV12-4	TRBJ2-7	TGTGCCAGCAGTCAAACAGCAGGGGTCGAGCAGTACTTC	CASSQTAGVEQYF
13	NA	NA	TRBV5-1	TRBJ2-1	TGCGCCAGCAGCTCGACAGGTTACAATGAGCAGTTCTTC	CASSSTGYNEQFF
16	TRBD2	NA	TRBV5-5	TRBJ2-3	TGTGCCAGCAGTGCCCTACTAGCGACTAGCACAGATACGCAGTATTTT	CASSALLATSTDTQYF
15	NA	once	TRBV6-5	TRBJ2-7	TGTGCCAGCAGGGATACGGACTTTCACTCCTACGAGCAGTACTTC	CASRDTDFHSYEQYF
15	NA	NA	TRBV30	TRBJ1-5	TGTGCCTGGAGTGTACTCGATAGGGGGAATCAGCCCCAGCATTTT	CAWSVLDRGNQPQHF
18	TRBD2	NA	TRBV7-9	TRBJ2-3	TGTGCCAGCAGCTTAGGCCTAGCGGGAGGGCCGAGTAGGGATACGCAGTATTTT	CASSLGLAGGPSRDTQYF
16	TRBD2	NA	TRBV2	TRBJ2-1	TGTGCCAGCAGTGAACAGGGCGGGGGAAGCTACAATGAGCAGTTCTTC	CASSEQGGGSYNEQFF
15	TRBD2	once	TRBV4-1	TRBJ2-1	TGCGCCAGCAGCCGAACTAGCGGGAGTTATAATGAGCAGTTCTTC	CASSRTSGSYNEQFF
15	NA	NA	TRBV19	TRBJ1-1	TGTGCCAGTAGTATGGAGTCGGGGGTGAACACTGAAGCTTTCTTT	CASSMESGVNTEAFF
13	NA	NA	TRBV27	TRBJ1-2	TGTGCCAGCAGTTTTACAGGTTTTGGCGGCTACACCTTC	CASSFTGFGGYTF
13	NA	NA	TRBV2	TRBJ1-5	TGTGCCAGCAGCAACGGGGGCAATCAGCCCCAGCATTTT	CASSNGGNQPQHF
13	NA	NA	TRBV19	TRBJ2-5	TGTGCCAGTAGTATATCCGGGAGTGAGACCCAGTACTTC	CASSISGSETQYF
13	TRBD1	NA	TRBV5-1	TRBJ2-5	TGCGCCAGCAGCCGGGACAGAGAAGAGACCCAGTACTTC	CASSRDREETQYF
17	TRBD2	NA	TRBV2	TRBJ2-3	TGTGCCAGCAGCCCCGGGACTACCCCGGGAGTAACAGATACGCAGTATTTT	CASSPGTTPGVTDTQYF
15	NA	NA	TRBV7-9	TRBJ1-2	TGTGCCAGCAGCTTAGCGGGGGCCGATAACTATGGCTACACCTTC	CASSLAGADNYGYTF
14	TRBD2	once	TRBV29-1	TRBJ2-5	TGCAGCGTTGTTCGCGGGGGGGGCGGAGAGACCCAGTACTTC	CSVVRGGGGETQYF
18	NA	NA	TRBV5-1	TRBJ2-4	TGCGCCAGCAGCTTCAGGGTTTCTATATTCTTAGCCAAAAACATTCAGTACTTC	CASSFRVSIFLAKNIQYF
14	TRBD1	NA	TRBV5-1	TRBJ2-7	TGCGCCAGCAGCTACTGGACAGGGGGCTACGAGCAGTACTTC	CASSYWTGGYEQYF
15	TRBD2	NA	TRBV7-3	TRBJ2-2	TGTGCCAGCAGCTTGGATCTAGCGGGAGCCGGGGAGCTGTTTTTT	CASSLDLAGAGELFF
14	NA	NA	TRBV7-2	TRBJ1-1	TGTGCCAGCAGCTTAAGTTGGAGGGGTGCTGAAGCTTTCTTT	CASSLSWRGAEAFF
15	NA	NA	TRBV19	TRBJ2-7	TGTGCCAGTAGTCCAACCTCCGGGAGTTTTTACGAGCAGTACTTC	CASSPTSGSFYEQYF
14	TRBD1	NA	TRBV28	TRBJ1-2	TGTGCCAGCAGTTCCACAGGGGTCCGGGGAGGCTACACCTTC	CASSSTGVRGGYTF
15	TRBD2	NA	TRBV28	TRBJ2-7	TGTGCCAGCAGTTTCCCTAGCGGGAGCTCCTACGAACAGTACTTC	CASSFPSGSSYEQYF
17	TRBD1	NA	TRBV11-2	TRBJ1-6	TGTGCCAGCAGCTTAGGGTCGTGGGGACAGGTTAATTCACCCCTCCACTTT	CASSLGSWGQVNSPLHF
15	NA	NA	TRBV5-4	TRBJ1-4	TGTGCCAGCAGCAAGTCAGAGGATGCTAATGAAAAACTGTTTTTT	CASSKSEDANEKLFF
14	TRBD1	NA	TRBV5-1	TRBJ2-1	TGCGCCAGCAGCCCGGGACAGCGAGACAATGAGCAGTTCTTC	CASSPGQRDNEQFF
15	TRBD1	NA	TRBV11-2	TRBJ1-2	TGTGCCAGCAGCCTGCGACAGGGCAGCATCGATGGCTACACCTTC	CASSLRQGSIDGYTF
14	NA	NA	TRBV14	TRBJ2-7	TGTGCCAGCAGCCAAGCCCAGGGCTCCTACGAGCAGTACTTC	CASSQAQGSYEQYF
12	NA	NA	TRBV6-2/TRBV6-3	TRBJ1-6	TGTGCCAGCAGCCTCCCCCTGTCACCCCTCCACTTT	CASSLPLSPLHF
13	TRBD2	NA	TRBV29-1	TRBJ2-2	TGCAGCGCCGGGACTACAAGCACCGGGGAGCTGTTTTTT	CSAGTTSTGELFF
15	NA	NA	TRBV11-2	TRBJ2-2	TGTGCCAGCAGCTTACCGGCGGTAAACACCGGGGAGCTGTTTTTT	CASSLPAVNTGELFF
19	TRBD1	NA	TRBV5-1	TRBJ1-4	TGCGCCAGCAGCCTCGACAGGGGAACCATTTCAGCAACTAATGAAAAACTGTTTTTT	CASSLDRGTISATNEKLFF
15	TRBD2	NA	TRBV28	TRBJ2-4	TGTGCCAGCAGTTTGCGGCTAGCGGGAGTTGCCATTCAGTACTTC	CASSLRLAGVAIQYF
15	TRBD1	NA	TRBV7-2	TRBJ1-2	TGTGCCAGCAGCTCGGGACAGGGGATTAAGTATGGCTACACCTTC	CASSSGQGIKYGYTF
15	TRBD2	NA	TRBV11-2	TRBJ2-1	TGTGCCAGCAGCTTCCTAGCGGGGAACTACAATGAGCAGTTCTTC	CASSFLAGNYNEQFF
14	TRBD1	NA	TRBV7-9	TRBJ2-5	TGTGCCAGCAGCTTAGCAGGGGGCTGGGAGACCCAGTACTTC	CASSLAGGWETQYF
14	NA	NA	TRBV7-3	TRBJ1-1	TGTGCCAGCAGCCCCGATGGAGGGAACACTGAAGCTTTCTTT	CASSPDGGNTEAFF
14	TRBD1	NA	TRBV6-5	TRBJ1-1	TGTGCCAGCAAACCGGGACAGGGGTACACTGAAGCTTTCTTT	CASKPGQGYTEAFF